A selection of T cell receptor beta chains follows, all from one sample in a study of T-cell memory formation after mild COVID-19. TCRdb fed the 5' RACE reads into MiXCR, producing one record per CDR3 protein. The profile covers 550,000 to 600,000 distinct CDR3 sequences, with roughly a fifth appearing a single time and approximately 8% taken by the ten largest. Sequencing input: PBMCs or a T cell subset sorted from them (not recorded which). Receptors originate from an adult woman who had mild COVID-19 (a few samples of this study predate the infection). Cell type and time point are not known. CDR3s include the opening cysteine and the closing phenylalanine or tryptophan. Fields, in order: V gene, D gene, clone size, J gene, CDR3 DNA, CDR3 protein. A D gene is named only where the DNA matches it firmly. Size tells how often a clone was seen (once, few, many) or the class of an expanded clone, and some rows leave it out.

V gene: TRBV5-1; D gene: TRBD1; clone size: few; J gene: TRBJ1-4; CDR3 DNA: TGCGCCAGCAGCTTGGCGCGGACAGGGAATGAAAAACTGTTTTTT; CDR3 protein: CASSLARTGNEKLFF
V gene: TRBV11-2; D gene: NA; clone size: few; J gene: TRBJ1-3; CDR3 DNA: TGTGCCAGCAGCATCCGAGTCGACAGAACCTCTGGAAACACCATATATTTT; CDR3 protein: CASSIRVDRTSGNTIYF
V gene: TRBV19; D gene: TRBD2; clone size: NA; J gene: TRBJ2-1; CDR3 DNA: TGTGCCAGTAGTATGGGACTAGCGGCGAGTTACAATGAGCAGTTCTTC; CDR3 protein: CASSMGLAASYNEQFF
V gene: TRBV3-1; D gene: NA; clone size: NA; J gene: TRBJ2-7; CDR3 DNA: TGTGCCAGCAGCCAAGATGCGGCAGGGGAAGAGCAGTACTTC; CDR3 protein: CASSQDAAGEEQYF
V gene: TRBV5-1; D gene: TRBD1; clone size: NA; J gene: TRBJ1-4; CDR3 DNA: TGCGCCAGCAGCATCCGCCAGGGGGCGTCTAATGAAAAACTGTTTTTT; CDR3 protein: CASSIRQGASNEKLFF
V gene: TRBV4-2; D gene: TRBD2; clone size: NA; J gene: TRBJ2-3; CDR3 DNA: TGTGCCAGCAGCCAAGATGCGGGGGGACACCGCACAGATACGCAGTATTTT; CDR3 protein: CASSQDAGGHRTDTQYF
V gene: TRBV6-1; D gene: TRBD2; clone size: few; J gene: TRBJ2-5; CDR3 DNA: TGTGCCAGCAGTTCCCGGGGACTAGCGGGAGGAGAGACCCAGTACTTC; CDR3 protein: CASSSRGLAGGETQYF
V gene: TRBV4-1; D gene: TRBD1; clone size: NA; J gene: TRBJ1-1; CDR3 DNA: TGCGCCAGCAGCCGAGGACAGGGGGCTATTCTGAACACTGAAGCTTTCTTT; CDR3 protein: CASSRGQGAILNTEAFF
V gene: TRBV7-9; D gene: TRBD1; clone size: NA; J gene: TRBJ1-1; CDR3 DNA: TGTGCCAGCAGCTTAGGACAGGGGAGGGCTGAAGCTTTCTTT; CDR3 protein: CASSLGQGRAEAFF
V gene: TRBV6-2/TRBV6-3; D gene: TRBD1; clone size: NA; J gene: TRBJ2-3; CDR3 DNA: TGTGCCAGCAGTTACAGTAGGCAGGGGGATTTGGATACGCAGTATTTT; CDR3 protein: CASSYSRQGDLDTQYF
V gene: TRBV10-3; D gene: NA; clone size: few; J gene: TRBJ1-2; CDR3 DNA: TGTGCCATCAGTGGGACCACCGCGGGTGGCTACACCTTC; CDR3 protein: CAISGTTAGGYTF
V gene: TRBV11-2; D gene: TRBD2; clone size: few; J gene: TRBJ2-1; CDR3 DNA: TGTGCCAGCAGCCTATTAGCGGGGATGGACAATGAGCAGTTCTTC; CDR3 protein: CASSLLAGMDNEQFF
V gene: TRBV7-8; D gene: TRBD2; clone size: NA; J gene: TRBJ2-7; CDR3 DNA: TGTGCCAGCAGCTTAGCGGCTAGCGGGAGCGAGCAGTACTTC; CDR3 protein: CASSLAASGSEQYF
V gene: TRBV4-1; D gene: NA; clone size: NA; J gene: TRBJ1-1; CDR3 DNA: TGCGCCAGCAGCCCCCTGCCCGTCTCGGGCTTAGGATTGACTGAAGCTTTCTTT; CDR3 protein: CASSPLPVSGLGLTEAFF
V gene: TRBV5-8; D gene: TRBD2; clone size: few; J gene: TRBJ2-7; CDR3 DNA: TGTGCCAGCAGCTTGAATCGAGCGGGGAGCTACGAGCAGTACTTC; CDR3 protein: CASSLNRAGSYEQYF
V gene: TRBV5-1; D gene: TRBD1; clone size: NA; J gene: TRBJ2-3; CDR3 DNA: TGCGCCAGCAGCCCGACTAACAGGGGATTCACAGATACGCAGTATTTT; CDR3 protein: CASSPTNRGFTDTQYF
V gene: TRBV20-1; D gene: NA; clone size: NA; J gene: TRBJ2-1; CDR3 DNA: TGCAGTGCTGCTGGACAGACTGTGAGCTCCTACAATGAGCAGTTCTTC; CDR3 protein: CSAAGQTVSSYNEQFF
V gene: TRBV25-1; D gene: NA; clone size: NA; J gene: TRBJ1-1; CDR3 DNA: TGTGCCAGCAGTGATCGGGGAAGGAACACTGAAGCTTTCTTT; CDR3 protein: CASSDRGRNTEAFF
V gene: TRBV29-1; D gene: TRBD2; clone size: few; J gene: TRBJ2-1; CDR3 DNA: TGCAGCGTTGATAGCTCGTCTCGACTAGCGGGAGTGAATGAGCAGTTCTTC; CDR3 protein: CSVDSSSRLAGVNEQFF
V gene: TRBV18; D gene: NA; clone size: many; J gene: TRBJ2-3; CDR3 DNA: TGTGCCAGCAGCACCGGCACAGATACGCAGTATTTT; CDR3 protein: CASSTGTDTQYF
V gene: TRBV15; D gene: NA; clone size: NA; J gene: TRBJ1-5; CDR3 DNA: TGTGCCACCAGCCTCGACGGGAGGAATCAGCCCCAGCATTTT; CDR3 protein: CATSLDGRNQPQHF
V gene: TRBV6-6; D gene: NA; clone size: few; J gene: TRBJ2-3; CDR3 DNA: TGTGCCAGCAGTTACTCTTCAGAGTACCGTGGGAGTACGCAGTATTTT; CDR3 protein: CASSYSSEYRGSTQYF
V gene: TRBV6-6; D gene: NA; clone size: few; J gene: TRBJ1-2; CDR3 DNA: TGTGCCAGCACCCCCGGCCAGGGGGGCTACACCTTC; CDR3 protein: CASTPGQGGYTF
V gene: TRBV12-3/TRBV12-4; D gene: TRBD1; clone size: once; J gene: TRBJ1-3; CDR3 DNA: TGTGCCAGCAAAGGATTAGGGACAGGGGATGGAAACACCAAATATTTT; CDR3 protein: CASKGLGTGDGNTKYF
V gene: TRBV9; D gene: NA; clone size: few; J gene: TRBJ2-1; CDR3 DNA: TGTGCCAGCAGCGTAGCGGCGGGTCCATACAATGAGCAGTTCTTC; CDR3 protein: CASSVAAGPYNEQFF
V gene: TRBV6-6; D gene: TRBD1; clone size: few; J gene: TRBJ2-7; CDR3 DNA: TGTGCCAGCAGTTACGGGGGGACAGGCTCCTACGAGCAGTACTTC; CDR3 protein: CASSYGGTGSYEQYF
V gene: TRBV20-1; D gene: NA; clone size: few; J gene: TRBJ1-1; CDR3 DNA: TGCAGTGCTAGTGATGGGAACACTGAAGCTTTCTTT; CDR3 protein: CSASDGNTEAFF
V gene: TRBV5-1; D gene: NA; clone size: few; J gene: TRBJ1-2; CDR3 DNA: TGCGCCAGCAGCGCGTTCCAGGGGCGCGAGGATGGCTACACCTTC; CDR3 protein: CASSAFQGREDGYTF
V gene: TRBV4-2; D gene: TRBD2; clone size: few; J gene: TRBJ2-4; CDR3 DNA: TGTGCCAGCAGCCCAATTTTTTTACTAGCGGGAGGGAGGAACATTCAGTACTTC; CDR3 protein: CASSPIFLLAGGRNIQYF
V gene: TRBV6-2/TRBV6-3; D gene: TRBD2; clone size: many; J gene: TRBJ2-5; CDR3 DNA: TGTGCCAGCAGTTCGGGACTAGCGGGAGTATGGGAGACCCAGTACTTC; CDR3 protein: CASSSGLAGVWETQYF
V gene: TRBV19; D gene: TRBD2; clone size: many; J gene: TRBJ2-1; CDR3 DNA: TGTGCCAGCAGTACTAGCGGGAGCTCCTACAATGAGCAGTTCTTC; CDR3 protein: CASSTSGSSYNEQFF
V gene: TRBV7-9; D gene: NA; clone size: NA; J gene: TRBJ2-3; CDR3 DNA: TGTGCCAGCAGCCTCATCAGGGCAGATACGCAGTATTTT; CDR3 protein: CASSLIRADTQYF
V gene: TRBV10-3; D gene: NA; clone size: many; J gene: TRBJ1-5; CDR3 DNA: TGTGCCATCAGTGACAGGAATCAGCCCCAGCATTTT; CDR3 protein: CAISDRNQPQHF
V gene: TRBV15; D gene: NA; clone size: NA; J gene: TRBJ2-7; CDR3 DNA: TGTGCCACCGGGAACAGGACCTCCTACGAGCAGTACTTC; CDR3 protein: CATGNRTSYEQYF
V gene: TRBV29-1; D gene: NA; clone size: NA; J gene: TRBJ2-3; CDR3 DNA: TGCAGCGTTGACCTCACAGATACGCAGTATTTT; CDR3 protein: CSVDLTDTQYF
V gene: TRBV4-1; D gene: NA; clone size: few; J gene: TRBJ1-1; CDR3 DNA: TGCGCCAGCAGTGCCTCCCGGGTGAACACTGAAGCTTTCTTT; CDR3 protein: CASSASRVNTEAFF
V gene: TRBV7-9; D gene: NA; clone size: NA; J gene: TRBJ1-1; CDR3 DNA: TGTGCCAGCCGTATCCCGGCCGTTGAGGAAGAAGCTTTCTTT; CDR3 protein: CASRIPAVEEEAFF
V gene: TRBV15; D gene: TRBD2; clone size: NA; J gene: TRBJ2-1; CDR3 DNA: TGTGCCACCAGCAGAGGGGGAAGCGGGAGTCGATACAATGAGCAGTTCTTC; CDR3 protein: CATSRGGSGSRYNEQFF
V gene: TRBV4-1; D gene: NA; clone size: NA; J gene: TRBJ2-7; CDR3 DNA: TGCGCCAGCAGCCCCTTAGGGCAGGGGAAATTCTCCTACGAGCAGTACTTC; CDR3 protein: CASSPLGQGKFSYEQYF
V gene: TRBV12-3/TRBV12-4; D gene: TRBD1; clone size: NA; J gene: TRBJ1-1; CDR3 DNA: TGTGCCAGCAGTTCCGGGACAGGGGCGTTCTTT; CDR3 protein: CASSSGTGAFF
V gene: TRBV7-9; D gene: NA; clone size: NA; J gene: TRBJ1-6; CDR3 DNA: TGTGCCAGCAGCCTACAGTACGGGAGCTCCTATAATTCACCCCTCCACTTT; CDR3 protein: CASSLQYGSSYNSPLHF
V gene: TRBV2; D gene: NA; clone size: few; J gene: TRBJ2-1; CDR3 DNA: TGTGCCAGCAGAGCAGAAATCCCAGGGCCCAAGCAGTTCTTC; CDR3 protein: CASRAEIPGPKQFF
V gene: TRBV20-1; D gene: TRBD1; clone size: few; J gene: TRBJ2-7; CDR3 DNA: TGCAGTGCTAGGGGACAGGGTCCCTACGAGCAGTACTTC; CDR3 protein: CSARGQGPYEQYF
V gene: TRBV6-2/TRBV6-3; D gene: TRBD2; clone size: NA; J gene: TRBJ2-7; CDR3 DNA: TGTGCCAGCAGTTACAGGGCTAGCGGGATGGACTCCTACGAGCAGTACTTC; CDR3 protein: CASSYRASGMDSYEQYF
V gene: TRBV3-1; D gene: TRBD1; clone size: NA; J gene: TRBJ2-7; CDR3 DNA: TGTGCCAGCAGCGCCCGTCGGGACAGGGCCACCTACGAGCAGTACTTC; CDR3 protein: CASSARRDRATYEQYF
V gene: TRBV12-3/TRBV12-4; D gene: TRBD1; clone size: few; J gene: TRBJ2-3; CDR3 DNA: TGTGCCAGCACCTTTGACAGGGGAAGCACAGATACGCAGTATTTT; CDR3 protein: CASTFDRGSTDTQYF
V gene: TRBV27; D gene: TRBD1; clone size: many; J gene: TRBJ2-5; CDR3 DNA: TGTGCCAGCAGTTTAGAGGGGGCCCCAGAGACCCAGTACTTC; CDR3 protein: CASSLEGAPETQYF
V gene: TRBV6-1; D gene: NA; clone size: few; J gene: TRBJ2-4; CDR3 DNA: TGTGCCAGCAGTGTCTCAGACTTGAACATTCAGTACTTC; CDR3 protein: CASSVSDLNIQYF
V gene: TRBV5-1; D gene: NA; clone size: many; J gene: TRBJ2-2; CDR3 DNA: TGCGCCAGCAGCGCAGACACCGGGGAGCTGTTTTTT; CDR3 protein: CASSADTGELFF
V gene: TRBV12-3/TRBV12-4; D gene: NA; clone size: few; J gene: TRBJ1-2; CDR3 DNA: TGTGCCAGCAGCTTATCTGGGGAGATGGACTATGGCTACACCTTC; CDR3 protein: CASSLSGEMDYGYTF
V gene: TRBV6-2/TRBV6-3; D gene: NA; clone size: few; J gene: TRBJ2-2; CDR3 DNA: TGTGCCAACCACCGGGACCGAACGAACACCGGGGAGCTGTTTTTT; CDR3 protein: CANHRDRTNTGELFF